Sequencing of this TCR beta chain was carried out in a study of glioma-infiltrating T cells. V lost 9 bases and J 6 bases, leaving 17 bases between the germline ends. Germline-derived CDR1 and CDR2 are WSHSY and SAAADI. The CDR3 covers 13 residues. A remark on this clonotype: This may stem from a read error, because a much larger clone lies one nucleotide away.

The iRepertoire nested amplicon-rescue multiplex PCR amplified TCR alpha and beta CDR3s from RNA. One entry per CDR3 protein results from TCRdb running MiXCR on the multiplex PCR reads. In the table there are about 110,000 distinct CDR3 sequences, around 25% of which are singletons. The sample taken for sequencing was glioma tissue, nonneoplastic brain tissue, or PBMCs (not recorded which). V gene TRBV10-2 combines with J gene TRBJ1-1, with TRBD1 as a possible D gene (5 bases). The receptor was isolated from a human donor with low-grade glioma or glioblastoma, undergoing nonglioma brain surgery, or in good health (not recorded which). CDR3 sequence (DNA): TGCGCCAGTAAACAACCTCAGGGAGCTGAAGCTTTCTTT. Protein sequence: CASKQPQGAEAFF.